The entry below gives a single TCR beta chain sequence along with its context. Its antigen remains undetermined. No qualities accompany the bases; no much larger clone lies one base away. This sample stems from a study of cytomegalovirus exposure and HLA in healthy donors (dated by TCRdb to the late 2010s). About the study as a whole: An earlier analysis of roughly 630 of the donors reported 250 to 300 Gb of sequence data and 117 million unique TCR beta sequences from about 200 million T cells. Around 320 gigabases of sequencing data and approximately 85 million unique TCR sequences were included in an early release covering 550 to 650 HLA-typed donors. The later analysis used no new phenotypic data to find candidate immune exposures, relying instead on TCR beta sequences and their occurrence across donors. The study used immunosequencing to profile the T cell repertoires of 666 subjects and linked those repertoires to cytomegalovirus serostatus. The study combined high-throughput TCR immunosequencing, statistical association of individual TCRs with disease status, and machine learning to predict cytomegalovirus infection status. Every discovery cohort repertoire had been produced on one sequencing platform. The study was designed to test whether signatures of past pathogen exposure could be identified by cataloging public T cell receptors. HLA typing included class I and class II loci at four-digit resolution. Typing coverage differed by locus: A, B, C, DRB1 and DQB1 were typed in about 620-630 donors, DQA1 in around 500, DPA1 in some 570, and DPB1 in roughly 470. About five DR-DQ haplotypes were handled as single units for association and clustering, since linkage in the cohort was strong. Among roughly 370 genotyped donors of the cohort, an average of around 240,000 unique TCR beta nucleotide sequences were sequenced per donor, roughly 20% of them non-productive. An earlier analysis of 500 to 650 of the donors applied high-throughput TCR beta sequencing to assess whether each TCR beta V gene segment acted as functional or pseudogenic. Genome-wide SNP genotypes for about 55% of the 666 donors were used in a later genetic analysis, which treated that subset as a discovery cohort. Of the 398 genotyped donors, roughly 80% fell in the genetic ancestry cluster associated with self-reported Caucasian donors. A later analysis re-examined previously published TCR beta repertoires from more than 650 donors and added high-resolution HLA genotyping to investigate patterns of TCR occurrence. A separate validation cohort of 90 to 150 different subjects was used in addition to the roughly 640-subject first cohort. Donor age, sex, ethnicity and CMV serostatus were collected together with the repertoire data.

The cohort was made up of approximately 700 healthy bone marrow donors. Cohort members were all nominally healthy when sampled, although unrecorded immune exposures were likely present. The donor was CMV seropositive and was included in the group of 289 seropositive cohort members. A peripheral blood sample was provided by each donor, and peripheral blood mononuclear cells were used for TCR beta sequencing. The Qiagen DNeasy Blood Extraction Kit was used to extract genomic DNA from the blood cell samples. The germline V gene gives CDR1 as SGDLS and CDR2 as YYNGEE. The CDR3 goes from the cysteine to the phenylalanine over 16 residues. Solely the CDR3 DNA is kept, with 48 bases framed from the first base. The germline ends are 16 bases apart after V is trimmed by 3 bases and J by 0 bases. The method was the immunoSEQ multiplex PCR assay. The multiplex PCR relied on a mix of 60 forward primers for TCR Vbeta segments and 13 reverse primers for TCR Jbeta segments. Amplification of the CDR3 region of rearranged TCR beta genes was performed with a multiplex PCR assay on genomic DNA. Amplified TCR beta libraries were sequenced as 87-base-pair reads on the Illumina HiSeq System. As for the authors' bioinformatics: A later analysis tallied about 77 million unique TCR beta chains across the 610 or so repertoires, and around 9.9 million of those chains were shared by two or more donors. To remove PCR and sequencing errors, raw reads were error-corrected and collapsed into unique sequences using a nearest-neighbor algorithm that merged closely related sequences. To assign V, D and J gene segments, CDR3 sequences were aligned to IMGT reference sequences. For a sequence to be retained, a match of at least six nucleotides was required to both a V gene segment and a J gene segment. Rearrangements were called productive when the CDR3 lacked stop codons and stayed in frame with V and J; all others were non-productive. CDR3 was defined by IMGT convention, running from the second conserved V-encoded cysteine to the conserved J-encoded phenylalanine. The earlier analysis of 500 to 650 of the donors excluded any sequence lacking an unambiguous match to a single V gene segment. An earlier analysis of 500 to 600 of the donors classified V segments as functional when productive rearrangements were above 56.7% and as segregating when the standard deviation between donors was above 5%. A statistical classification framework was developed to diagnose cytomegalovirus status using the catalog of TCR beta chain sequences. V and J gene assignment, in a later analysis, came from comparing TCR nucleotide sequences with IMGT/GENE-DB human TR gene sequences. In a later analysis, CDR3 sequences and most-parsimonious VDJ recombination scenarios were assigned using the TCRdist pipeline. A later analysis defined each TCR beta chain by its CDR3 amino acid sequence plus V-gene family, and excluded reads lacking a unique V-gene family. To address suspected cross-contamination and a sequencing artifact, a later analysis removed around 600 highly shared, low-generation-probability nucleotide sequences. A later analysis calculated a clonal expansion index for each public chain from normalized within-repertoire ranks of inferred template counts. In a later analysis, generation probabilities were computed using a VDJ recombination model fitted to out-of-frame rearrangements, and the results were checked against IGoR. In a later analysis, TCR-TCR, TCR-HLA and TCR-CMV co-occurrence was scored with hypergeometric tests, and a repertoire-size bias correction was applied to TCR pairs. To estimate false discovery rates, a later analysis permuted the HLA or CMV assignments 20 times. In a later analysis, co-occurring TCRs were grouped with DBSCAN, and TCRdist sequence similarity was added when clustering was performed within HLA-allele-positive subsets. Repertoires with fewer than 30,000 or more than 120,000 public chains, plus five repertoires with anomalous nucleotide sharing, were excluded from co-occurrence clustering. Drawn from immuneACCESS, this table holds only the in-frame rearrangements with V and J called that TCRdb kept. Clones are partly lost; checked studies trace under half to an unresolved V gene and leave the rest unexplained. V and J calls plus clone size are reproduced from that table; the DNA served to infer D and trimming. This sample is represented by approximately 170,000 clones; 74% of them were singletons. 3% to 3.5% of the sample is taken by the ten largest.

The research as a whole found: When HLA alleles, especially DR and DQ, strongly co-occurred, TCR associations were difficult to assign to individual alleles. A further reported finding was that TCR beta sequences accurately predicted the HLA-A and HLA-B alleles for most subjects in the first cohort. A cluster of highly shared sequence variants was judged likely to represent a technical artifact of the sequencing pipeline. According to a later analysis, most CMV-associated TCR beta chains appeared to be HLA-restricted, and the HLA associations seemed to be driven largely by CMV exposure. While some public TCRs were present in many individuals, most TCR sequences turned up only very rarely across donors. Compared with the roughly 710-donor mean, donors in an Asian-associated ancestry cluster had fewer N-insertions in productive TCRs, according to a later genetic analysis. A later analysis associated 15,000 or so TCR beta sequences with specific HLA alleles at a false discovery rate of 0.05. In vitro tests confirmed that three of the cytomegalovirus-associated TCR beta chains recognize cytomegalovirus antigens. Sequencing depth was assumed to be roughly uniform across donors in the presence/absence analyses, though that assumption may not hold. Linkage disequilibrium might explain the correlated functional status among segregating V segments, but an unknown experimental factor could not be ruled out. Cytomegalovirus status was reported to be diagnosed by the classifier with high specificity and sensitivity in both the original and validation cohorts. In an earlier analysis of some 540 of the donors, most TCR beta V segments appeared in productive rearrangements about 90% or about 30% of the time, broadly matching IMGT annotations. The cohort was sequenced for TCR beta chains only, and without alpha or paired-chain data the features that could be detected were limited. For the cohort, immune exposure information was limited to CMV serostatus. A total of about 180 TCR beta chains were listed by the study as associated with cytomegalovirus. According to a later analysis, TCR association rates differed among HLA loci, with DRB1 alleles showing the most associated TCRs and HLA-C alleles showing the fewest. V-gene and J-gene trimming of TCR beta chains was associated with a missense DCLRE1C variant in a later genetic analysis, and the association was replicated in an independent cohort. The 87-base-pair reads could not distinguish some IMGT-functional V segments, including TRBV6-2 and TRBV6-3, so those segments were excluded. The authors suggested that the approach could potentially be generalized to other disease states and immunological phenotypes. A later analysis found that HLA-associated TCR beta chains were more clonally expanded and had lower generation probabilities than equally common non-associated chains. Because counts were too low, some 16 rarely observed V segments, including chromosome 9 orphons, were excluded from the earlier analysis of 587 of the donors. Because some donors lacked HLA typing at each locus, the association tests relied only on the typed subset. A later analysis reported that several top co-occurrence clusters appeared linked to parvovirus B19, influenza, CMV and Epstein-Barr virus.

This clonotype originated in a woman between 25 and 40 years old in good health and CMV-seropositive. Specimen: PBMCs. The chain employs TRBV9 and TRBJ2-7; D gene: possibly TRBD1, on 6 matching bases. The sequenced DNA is TGTGCCAGCAGCGAGGACTTTGGACAGTTCTCCTACGAGCAGTACTTC. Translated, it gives CASSEDFGQFSYEQYF. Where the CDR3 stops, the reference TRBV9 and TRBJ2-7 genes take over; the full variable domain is DSGVTQTPKHLITATGQRVTLRCSPRSGDLSVYWYQQSLDQGLQFLIQYYNGEERAKGNILERFSAQQFPDLHSELNLSSLELGDSALYFCASSEDFGQFSYEQYFGPGTRLTVT.